This entry lists 13 T cell receptor beta chains sequenced from one sample in a study of blood T cell repertoires in COVID-19. The method was immunoSEQ multiplex PCR; TCRdb's version includes in-frame clones alone and lacks a portion of them. This sample has fewer than 250,000 clones, with about 88% found just once. Sequenced sample: peripheral blood. These receptors all come from a man aged 60 to 69 with acute or convalescent COVID-19.

This clone appeared a few times. V usage is TRBV9 and J usage is TRBJ2-3, with TRBD2 matching 8 bases. CDR3 size: 15 residues. V lost 0 bases, J lost 7 bases, and 7 bases stayed unmatched. Germline V CDR1 and CDR2: SGDLS, YYNGEE. CDR3 sequence (DNA): TGTGCCAGCAGCGTAGACGTAGCGGGGACCTATACGCAGTATTTT. This sequence encodes CASSVDVAGTYTQYF.

This chain joins TRBV7-8 and TRBJ1-4; 10 nucleotides align to TRBD1. J was trimmed by 13 bases and V by 2 bases; bases with no gene match: 4. Germline values: CDR1 SGHVS, CDR2 FQNEAQ. The CDR3 is 13 residues long. DNA for the CDR3: TGTGCCAGCAGCTTAAAGGACAGGGGGTTACTGTTTTTT. This translates into CASSLKDRGLLFF.

The V call is TRBV28, the J call TRBJ2-1; D remains unclear. The V end lost 6 bases, the J end lost 11 bases, and 14 bases lay between the germline ends. The CDR3 loop spans 12 amino acids. Germline assignment: CDR1 MDHEN and CDR2 SYDVKM. CDR3 nucleotides: TGTGCCAGCAGGCCTCCAGAATCCAAGCAGTTCTTC. Amino acids: CASRPPESKQFF. The entire variable domain, with the rest obtained from reference TRBV28 and TRBJ2-1, is as follows: DVKVTQSSRYLVKRTGEKVFLECVQDMDHENMFWYRQDPGLGLRLIYFSYDVKMKEKGDIPEGYSVSREKKERFSLILESASTNQTSMYLCASRPPESKQFFGPGTRLTVL.

The chain joins TRBV19 to TRBJ2-3; 7 bases agree with TRBD1. The CDR3 contains 16 residues. The J segment lost 8 bases and the V segment lost 6 bases, leaving 17 bases of the junction unmatched. CDR1 and CDR2 from the germline V gene are LNHDA and SQIVND (reference sequence). The CDR3 nucleotides are TGTGCCAGTAGCATCCGGGACAGTGGCCCCAAAGGTACGCAGTATTTT. Amino acids: CASSIRDSGPKGTQYF. The full variable domain, rest sourced from reference TRBV19 and TRBJ2-3, is DGGITQSPKYLFRKEGQNVTLSCEQNLNHDAMYWYRQDPGQGLRLIYYSQIVNDFQKGDIAEGYSVSREKKESFPLTVTSAQKNPTAFYLCASSIRDSGPKGTQYFGPGTRLTVL.

J is TRBJ1-6 and V is TRBV7-2; no clear D gene. CDR1 and CDR2 from the germline V gene are SGHTA and FQGNSA. The V end was cut by 7 bases, the J end by 9 bases, with 10 bases between. This CDR3 spans 12 amino acids. The CDR3 region is CASMDGVSPLHF. The CDR3 DNA sequence: TGTGCCAGCATGGACGGGGTTTCACCCCTCCACTTT.

This rearrangement joins TRBV3-1 (or the pseudogene TRBV3-2) to TRBJ1-4, with 8 bases fitting TRBD1. Germline values: CDR1 LGHDT, CDR2 YNNKEL (reference sequence). Trimming removed 3 bases from V and 8 bases from J; junction bases left unmatched: 5. The CDR3 runs 14 residues. CDR3 amino acids: CASSQTGEGEKLFF. Written as DNA, the CDR3 is TGTGCCAGCAGCCAGACAGGGGAGGGGGAAAAACTGTTTTTT.

The rearrangement joins TRBV19 to TRBJ1-2, with 11 bases matching TRBD1. This CDR3 comprises 17 residues. With V trimmed by 6 bases and J by 5 bases, 14 bases remained unmatched. Per germline, CDR1 LNHDA and CDR2 SQIVND (reference sequence). This CDR3 is CASSSQLIGQGAYGYTF. CDR3 DNA: TGTGCCAGTAGCTCCCAGTTGATTGGACAGGGGGCTTATGGCTACACCTTC.

J is TRBJ2-3 and V is TRBV28; 13 bases align to TRBD2. CDR3 length: 18 amino acids. The V gene's germline CDR1 is MDHEN and CDR2 SYDVKM. The ends lost 2 bases at V and 2 bases at J; junction bases unmatched: 7. CDR3 bases: TGTGCCAGCAGTTTAAATCCACTAGCGGGGGGGTTCACAGATACGCAGTATTTT. It codes for CASSLNPLAGGFTDTQYF. Together with reference TRBV28 and TRBJ2-3, the CDR3 gives the full variable domain: DVKVTQSSRYLVKRTGEKVFLECVQDMDHENMFWYRQDPGLGLRLIYFSYDVKMKEKGDIPEGYSVSREKKERFSLILESASTNQTSMYLCASSLNPLAGGFTDTQYFGPGTRLTVL.

The chain has TRBV2 and TRBJ1-1, with 7 bases that match TRBD1. This CDR3 has 17 amino acids. Unmatched junction bases numbered 15, after V lost 4 bases and J lost 4 bases. Per the germline V gene, CDR1 is SNHLY and CDR2 is FYNNEI. The CDR3 bases are TGTGCCAGCAGTGTAGGGGACAGAATAACTCCCAGCACTGAAGCTTTCTTT. Protein product: CASSVGDRITPSTEAFF.

CDR3 sequence (DNA): TGTGCCAGCAGCCAAGATACGGGGATGGATACGCAGTATTTT. This gives the protein CASSQDTGMDTQYF. The chain employs TRBV3-1 (or the pseudogene TRBV3-2) and TRBJ2-3, with D possibly TRBD2 on 5 matching bases. The CDR3 contains 14 residues. The V gene lost 0 bases and the J gene lost 6 bases, with 10 bases spanning the gap. Germline V lookup: CDR1 LGHDT, CDR2 YNNKEL (reference sequence).

This clone was counted only a few times. This chain links TRBV19 with TRBJ1-1; 8 bases map to TRBD1. V lost 6 bases, J lost 1 base, and 7 bases stayed unmatched. The germline gives CDR1 LNHDA, CDR2 SQIVND (reference sequence). CDR3 length equals 15 residues. The CDR3 protein is CASSPGGTGNTEAFF. The CDR3 nucleotides read TGTGCCAGTAGCCCAGGAGGGACAGGGAACACTGAAGCTTTCTTT.

The chain uses TRBV5-1 and TRBJ1-1; 8 nucleotides line up with TRBD1. Germline trimming cut 4 bases from V and 5 bases from J; bases unmatched to any gene: 10. The germline V gene has CDR1 SGHRS and CDR2 YFSETQ. The CDR3 runs 15 residues. This CDR3 reads CASSLGQGRETEAFF. The CDR3 DNA sequence: TGCGCCAGCAGCCTCGGACAGGGAAGGGAGACTGAAGCTTTCTTT.

This clone was counted once. The chain links TRBV2 to TRBJ1-6; 8 nucleotides agree with TRBD1. V lost 2 bases to trimming and J lost 10 bases; unmatched junction nucleotides: 16. The CDR3 covers 18 residues. Germline CDR1 reads SNHLY; CDR2 reads FYNNEI. The CDR3 sequence: CASSEMDVGRGLGSPLHF. In nucleotides, the CDR3 is TGTGCCAGCAGTGAAATGGACGTCGGCAGGGGGCTGGGGTCACCCCTCCACTTT.